A selection of T cell receptor beta chains follows, all from one sample in a study of blood T cell repertoires in COVID-19. Repertoires were generated with immunoSEQ multiplex PCR, while TCRdb's copy carries only in-frame clones and drops some. The sample shows approximately 150,000 clones, around 84% of them seen only once. Sequencing was carried out using peripheral blood. Every receptor here comes from a woman aged 45-59 years with acute or convalescent COVID-19. The CDR3 runs from the conserved cysteine through the conserved F or W. A D gene is named only where the DNA matches it firmly. The listing skips clone size in some rows; elsewhere it reads once, few, many or a size class.

TRBJ1-1 | - | - | TRBV3-1/TRBV3-2 | TGTGCCAGCAGCCAGCTTGGGGGCATGGGAGCTTTCTTT | CASSQLGGMGAFF
TRBJ2-7 | - | - | TRBV29-1 | TGCAGCGTTGAAGAGGTCCAGGGTCCCTACGAGCAGTACTTC | CSVEEVQGPYEQYF
TRBJ1-1 | TRBD1 | - | TRBV6-6 | TGTACCAGCAGTTATCATCGACAGGGTACGGCTTTCTTT | CTSSYHRQGTAFF
TRBJ2-7 | - | few | TRBV11-2 | TGTGCCAGCAGCTTAGTGGGGCCCTACGAGCAGTACTTC | CASSLVGPYEQYF
TRBJ1-6 | TRBD1 | - | TRBV2 | TGTGCCAGCAACCACGGGGGGGACAGGGGGTCCCCCTATAATTCACCCCTCCACTTT | CASNHGGDRGSPYNSPLHF
TRBJ1-1 | - | - | TRBV28 | TGTGCCAGCACCACCACCCGCGGGGGCACTGAAGCTTTCTTT | CASTTTRGGTEAFF
TRBJ1-1 | TRBD1 | - | TRBV6-5 | TGTGCCAGCAGACATCGGACAGGGGAAATCGAAGCTTTCTTT | CASRHRTGEIEAFF
TRBJ2-3 | - | - | TRBV11-3 | TGTGCCAGCAGCTTAGATCTGGCCTCCCCAGATACGCAGTATTTT | CASSLDLASPDTQYF
TRBJ1-2 | - | few | TRBV10-3 | TGTGCCATCAGGGGGCAGGAGAACTATGGCTACACCTTC | CAIRGQENYGYTF
TRBJ1-5 | TRBD1 | - | TRBV5-3 | TGTGCCAGAAGCCTGACTCCTGACAGGGGTGCCCAGAAACACGACTTTCATAGCAATCAGCCCCAGCATTTT | CARSLTPDRGAQKHDFHSNQPQHF
TRBJ1-1 | TRBD1 | - | TRBV28 | TGTGCCAGCAGTACAACCGGGACAGGGTGGGCGCCGGAAGCTTTCTTT | CASSTTGTGWAPEAFF
TRBJ2-2 | TRBD1 | - | TRBV5-1 | TGCACCAGCAGCCAGGGGGCGAACGGGGAGCTGTTTTTT | CTSSQGANGELFF
TRBJ2-3 | TRBD2 | few | TRBV2 | TGTGCCAGCGGACCCTCCCGGGGGGGCACAGATACGCAGTATTTT | CASGPSRGGTDTQYF
TRBJ2-7 | - | - | TRBV28 | TGTGCCAGCAGTTTACTCCCATTGACGACTCCCGAGCAGTACTTC | CASSLLPLTTPEQYF
TRBJ2-1 | - | - | TRBV2 | TGTGCCAGTCTTAGCGGATCCTACAATGAGCAGTTCTTC | CASLSGSYNEQFF
TRBJ1-5 | TRBD1 | - | TRBV6-2/TRBV6-3 | TGTGCCAGCAGTTGGACAGGGGAGCAGCCCCAGCATTTT | CASSWTGEQPQHF
TRBJ1-2 | - | - | TRBV5-6 | TGTGCCAGCAGCCTACGTTCAGGGTATGGCTACACCTTC | CASSLRSGYGYTF
TRBJ1-4 | TRBD1 | few | TRBV7-2 | TGTGCCAGCAGCTCTGGACAGGGAACTAATGAAAAACTGTTTTTT | CASSSGQGTNEKLFF